The 8 T cell receptor beta chains reported below all come from one sample, sequenced in a study of monozygotic twins with inflammatory bowel disease. TCRdb processed the 5' RACE reads again and assigns one entry to each CDR3 protein, with no DNA. The sample totals around 450,000 distinct CDR3 sequences. Sequencing was performed on blood. Every receptor here comes from a human donor with ulcerative colitis or Crohn's disease, or a healthy co-twin of an affected twin (not recorded which).

This sequence joins TRBV5-6 and TRBJ2-2. The CDR3 runs to 15 residues. Germline V gene data show CDR1 as SGHDT and CDR2 as YYEEEE. CDR3: CASSLIAIRTGELFF.

This chain connects TRBV6-5 to TRBJ2-1; TCRdb indicates TRBD2, and absent DNA this call remains unverified. The CDR3 is made up of 16 amino acids. Germline lookup yields CDR1 MNHEY and CDR2 SVGAGI. CDR3: CASSYSAAASYNEQFF.

The rearrangement links TRBV2 to TRBJ2-7; TCRdb names TRBD1, which stays unverified in the absence of DNA. Germline CDR1 and CDR2: SNHLY and FYNNEI. This CDR3 is 13 amino acids long. This CDR3 reads CASSGDRGREQYF.

The chain employs TRBV4-3 and TRBJ2-1. The CDR3 loop spans 12 amino acids. Looked up from germline, CDR1 is LGHNA and CDR2 is YSLEER. CDR3 loop: CASRGDNNEQFF.

The chain links TRBV6-6 to TRBJ2-5; TCRdb gives TRBD2 as the D gene, but with no DNA this cannot be confirmed. Per germline, CDR1 MNHNY and CDR2 SVGAGI (reference sequence). This CDR3 spans 14 amino acids. The CDR3 reads CASSYQRGTETQYF.

The chain couples TRBV12-3 or TRBV12-4 to TRBJ2-2; TCRdb names TRBD1, which stays unverified in the absence of DNA. The CDR3 length is 15 residues. The CDR3 here is CASSLGTGSSGELFF.

This chain joins TRBV28 and TRBJ1-1; the TCRdb call, TRBD1, lacks DNA for checking. Germline V lookup: CDR1 MDHEN, CDR2 SYDVKM. The CDR3 spans 18 residues. CDR3 sequence reads: CASTSPGQGASGGTEAFF. The full variable domain, in which reference TRBV28 and TRBJ1-1 provide the parts outside the CDR3, is DVKVTQSSRYLVKRTGEKVFLECVQDMDHENMFWYRQDPGLGLRLIYFSYDVKMKEKGDIPEGYSVSREKKERFSLILESASTNQTSMYLCASTSPGQGASGGTEAFFGQGTRLTVV.

The chain couples TRBV7-2 to TRBJ1-4. CDR3 length: 16 residues. Germline-derived CDR1 and CDR2 are SGHTA and FQGNSA. The CDR3 protein is CASSLVSGGAGEKLFF.